What follows describes a single TCR beta chain. The sample is drawn from a study of STAT5B mutations in CD4+ large granular lymphocyte leukemia. Generated by immunoSEQ multiplex PCR, the TCRdb table keeps only in-frame clones and is missing some. The sample carries 30,000 or so clones, 75% to 85% recorded once. The length of the CDR3 is 14 residues. The germline V gene has CDR1 SNHLY and CDR2 FYNNEI. Trimming at V came to 9 bases and at J to 1 base, leaving 5 bases not matched to a gene. This chain joins TRBV2 and TRBJ1-4, with TRBD1 identical over 7 bases. Source material: CD4+ T cells from blood buffy coats. The TCR was taken from a human donor in good health. The CDR3 DNA is TGTGCCAGTGGACAGGCTGAAACTAATGAAAAACTGTTTTTT. Its protein product is CASGQAETNEKLFF. Complete variable domain (other parts from reference TRBV2 and TRBJ1-4): EPEVTQTPSHQVTQMGQEVILRCVPISNHLYFYWYRQILGQKVEFLVSFYNNEISEKSEIFDDQFSVERPDGSNFTLKIRSTKLEDSAMYFCASGQAETNEKLFFGSGTQLSVL.